Presented here are 5 T cell receptor beta chains from one specimen sequenced in a study of blood T cells in healthy people across ages. Through a sample-barcoded 5' primer and a J-beta primer mix, a second PCR was run for 7 to 11 cycles. TCRdb used MiXCR to reprocess the 5' RACE reads, holding one entry per CDR3 protein. The sample lists roughly 1,000,000 distinct CDR3 sequences, approximately 25% occurring once. This sample also appeared in a second study, on T cells of mothers and their children.

The specimen was blood. The origin of the receptors is a girl aged 2 to 10 in good health.

V and J are TRBV7-9 and TRBJ2-7; D is uncertain. The CDR3 sequence is 14 residues long. In germline, CDR1 is SEHNR, CDR2 FQNEAQ (reference sequence). V gave up 1 base and J gave up 3 bases, with 10 bases separating them. CDR3 DNA: TGTGCCAGCAGCTTAGGCCTGATGGACTACGAGCAGTACTTC. This codes for CASSLGLMDYEQYF.

The chain is built from TRBV27 and TRBJ2-5; D remains ambiguous. TRBJ2-7 explains the end of the DNA better; the J call may be wrong. Germline V gene data show CDR1 as MNHEY and CDR2 as SMNVEV (reference sequence). The CDR3 consists of 13 residues. Written as DNA, the CDR3 is TGTGCCAGCACCAAGATGGGCGATTACGAGCAGTACTTC. Amino acid sequence: CASTKMGDYEQYF.

The rearrangement links TRBV28 to TRBJ2-7, with 11 nucleotides matching TRBD1. V lost 7 bases to trimming and J lost 6 bases; unmatched junction nucleotides: 14. Germline V gene data show CDR1 as MDHEN and CDR2 as SYDVKM. CDR3 length: 16 amino acids. Here the CDR3 DNA reads TGTGCCAGCACGCAATTAAACGGACAGGGGGCTTGCGAGCAGTACTTC. As protein: CASTQLNGQGACEQYF.

The rearrangement uses TRBV24-1 and TRBJ1-4; TRBD1 might be the D (5 bases). The V gene lost 3 bases and the J gene lost 3 bases, with 7 bases spanning the gap. This CDR3 has 14 amino acids. Per germline, CDR1 KGHDR and CDR2 SFDVKD. This chain's CDR3 is CATSDRGANEKLFF. The CDR3 coding sequence is TGTGCCACCAGTGATAGGGGAGCTAATGAAAAACTGTTTTTT.

This clonotype was seen a few times. V and J are TRBV5-1 and TRBJ2-4; D is unclear. Per the germline V gene, CDR1 is SGHRS and CDR2 is YFSETQ. The CDR3 has 15 residues. The V end lost 4 bases, the J end lost 5 bases, and 16 bases lay between the germline ends. The CDR3 DNA follows: TGCGCCAGCAGCATGGCCTTGGCGGCCCAAAACATTCAGTACTTC. Amino acid sequence: CASSMALAAQNIQYF.